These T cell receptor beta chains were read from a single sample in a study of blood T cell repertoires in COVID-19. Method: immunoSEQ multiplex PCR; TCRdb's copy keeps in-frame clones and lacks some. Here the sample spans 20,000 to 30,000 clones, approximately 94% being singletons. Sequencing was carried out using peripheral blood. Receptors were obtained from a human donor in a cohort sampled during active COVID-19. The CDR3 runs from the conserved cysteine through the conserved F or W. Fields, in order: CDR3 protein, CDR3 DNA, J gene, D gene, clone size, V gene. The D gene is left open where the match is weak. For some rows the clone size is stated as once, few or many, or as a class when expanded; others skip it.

CDR3aa: CASSRSGLPSNTGELFF
CDR3nt: TGTGCCAGCAGTCGAAGCGGACTACCCTCAAACACCGGGGAGCTGTTTTTT
j_gene: TRBJ2-2
d_gene: NA
abundance: NA
v_gene: TRBV6-4

CDR3aa: CATSEAGTGRGSDTQYF
CDR3nt: TGTGCCACCAGTGAAGCTGGGACAGGGCGTGGGTCAGATACGCAGTATTTT
j_gene: TRBJ2-3
d_gene: TRBD1
abundance: NA
v_gene: TRBV24-1

CDR3aa: CASSKTGGNTGELFF
CDR3nt: TGTGCCAGCAGTAAGACAGGGGGAAACACCGGGGAGCTGTTTTTT
j_gene: TRBJ2-2
d_gene: TRBD1
abundance: NA
v_gene: TRBV27

CDR3aa: CASSLMTGLETQYF
CDR3nt: TGTGCCAGCAGCCTGATGACAGGGCTAGAGACCCAGTACTTC
j_gene: TRBJ2-5
d_gene: TRBD1
abundance: NA
v_gene: TRBV5-5

CDR3aa: CASSGTGKGEQYF
CDR3nt: TGTGCCAGCAGTGGGACAGGGAAGGGCGAGCAGTACTTC
j_gene: TRBJ2-7
d_gene: TRBD1
abundance: NA
v_gene: TRBV2

CDR3aa: CASSSGQTYGYTF
CDR3nt: TGTGCCAGCAGCTCGGGACAAACCTATGGCTACACCTTC
j_gene: TRBJ1-2
d_gene: NA
abundance: NA
v_gene: TRBV5-5

CDR3aa: CAISATVVYEQYF
CDR3nt: TGTGCCATCAGTGCTACAGTAGTCTACGAGCAGTACTTC
j_gene: TRBJ2-7
d_gene: NA
abundance: once
v_gene: TRBV10-3

CDR3aa: CASSLSLDTGELFF
CDR3nt: TGTGCCAGCAGCTTAAGCTTAGACACCGGGGAGCTGTTTTTT
j_gene: TRBJ2-2
d_gene: NA
abundance: once
v_gene: TRBV7-2

CDR3aa: CASSLGTTTYNEQFF
CDR3nt: TGTGCCAGCAGCTTGGGGACAACAACCTACAATGAGCAGTTCTTC
j_gene: TRBJ2-1
d_gene: NA
abundance: NA
v_gene: TRBV5-4

CDR3aa: CASSQDHSVGQYF
CDR3nt: TGCGCCAGCAGCCAAGATCATTCGGTTGGGCAGTACTTC
j_gene: TRBJ2-7
d_gene: NA
abundance: NA
v_gene: TRBV4-3

CDR3aa: CASSHDGLAGSGEQYF
CDR3nt: TGCGCCAGCAGCCATGACGGACTAGCGGGGAGTGGGGAGCAGTACTTC
j_gene: TRBJ2-7
d_gene: TRBD2
abundance: NA
v_gene: TRBV4-1

CDR3aa: CASSLGLGGIRPGNTIYF
CDR3nt: TGTGCCAGCAGCTTAGGGCTAGGAGGGATAAGGCCTGGAAACACCATATATTTT
j_gene: TRBJ1-3
d_gene: NA
abundance: NA
v_gene: TRBV7-9

CDR3aa: CASSLGASGTDTQYF
CDR3nt: TGTGCCAGCAGTTTAGGGGCTAGCGGGACCGATACGCAGTATTTT
j_gene: TRBJ2-3
d_gene: TRBD2
abundance: NA
v_gene: TRBV28

CDR3aa: CASSLGRGGFEQFF
CDR3nt: TGTGCCAGCAGTTTAGGACGGGGGGGATTCGAGCAGTTCTTC
j_gene: TRBJ2-1
d_gene: TRBD2
abundance: NA
v_gene: TRBV27

CDR3aa: CAIRARGGSTDTQYF
CDR3nt: TGTGCCATCAGGGCCAGAGGGGGTAGCACAGATACGCAGTATTTT
j_gene: TRBJ2-3
d_gene: NA
abundance: NA
v_gene: TRBV10-3

CDR3aa: CASSLVDYTGELFF
CDR3nt: TGTGCCAGCAGCTTAGTAGACTACACCGGGGAGCTGTTTTTT
j_gene: TRBJ2-2
d_gene: NA
abundance: NA
v_gene: TRBV7-2

CDR3aa: CASIRGLQPYEQYF
CDR3nt: TGTGCCAGCATTCGGGGACTTCAGCCGTACGAGCAGTACTTC
j_gene: TRBJ2-7
d_gene: NA
abundance: NA
v_gene: TRBV7-9

CDR3aa: CASRDRDRGGLGYTF
CDR3nt: TGTGCCAGTAGAGACCGGGACAGGGGAGGGTTAGGCTACACCTTC
j_gene: TRBJ1-2
d_gene: TRBD1
abundance: NA
v_gene: TRBV19

CDR3aa: CASSLRGSGRAKETQYF
CDR3nt: TGTGCCAGCAGCTTAAGGGGTAGCGGGAGGGCCAAAGAGACCCAGTACTTC
j_gene: TRBJ2-5
d_gene: TRBD2
abundance: once
v_gene: TRBV7-3

CDR3aa: CASSQVDYTDTQYF
CDR3nt: TGTGCCAGCAGCCAAGTCGACTACACAGATACGCAGTATTTT
j_gene: TRBJ2-3
d_gene: NA
abundance: NA
v_gene: TRBV3-1/TRBV3-2

CDR3aa: CASSEAALNSPLHF
CDR3nt: TGTGCCAGCAGTGAAGCTGCCCTAAATTCACCCCTCCACTTT
j_gene: TRBJ1-6
d_gene: NA
abundance: few
v_gene: TRBV2

CDR3aa: CASSRVGTEAFF
CDR3nt: TGTGCCAGTAGCAGGGTTGGCACTGAAGCTTTCTTT
j_gene: TRBJ1-1
d_gene: NA
abundance: NA
v_gene: TRBV19

CDR3aa: CASRDSISNQPQHF
CDR3nt: TGTGCCAGCAGGGACAGTATAAGCAATCAGCCCCAGCATTTT
j_gene: TRBJ1-5
d_gene: NA
abundance: NA
v_gene: TRBV6-5

CDR3aa: CATSDPISGNTEAFF
CDR3nt: TGTGCCACCAGTGATCCCATCTCAGGTAACACTGAAGCTTTCTTT
j_gene: TRBJ1-1
d_gene: NA
abundance: once
v_gene: TRBV24-1

CDR3aa: CASVWGTGRTFF
CDR3nt: TGTGCCAGCGTCTGGGGGACGGGGAGGACTTTCTTT
j_gene: TRBJ1-1
d_gene: NA
abundance: NA
v_gene: TRBV28

CDR3aa: CASSLDSGGDYEQFF
CDR3nt: TGTGCCAGCAGCTTAGATAGCGGGGGGGATTATGAGCAGTTCTTC
j_gene: TRBJ2-1
d_gene: TRBD2
abundance: NA
v_gene: TRBV7-2

CDR3aa: CASSLDSGAEQFF
CDR3nt: TGTGCCAGCAGCTTAGATTCAGGGGCTGAGCAGTTCTTC
j_gene: TRBJ2-1
d_gene: NA
abundance: NA
v_gene: TRBV7-2

CDR3aa: CASSLGTSGRIYNEQFF
CDR3nt: TGTGCCAGCAGCTTGGGGACTAGCGGGCGGATCTACAATGAGCAGTTCTTC
j_gene: TRBJ2-1
d_gene: TRBD2
abundance: NA
v_gene: TRBV7-9

CDR3aa: CASSQSGTGNQPQHF
CDR3nt: TGTGCCAGTAGTCAGTCCGGGACAGGCAATCAGCCCCAGCATTTT
j_gene: TRBJ1-5
d_gene: TRBD1
abundance: NA
v_gene: TRBV19

CDR3aa: CASSYKGQGAASPLHF
CDR3nt: TGTGCCAGCAGTTACAAGGGACAGGGGGCGGCTTCACCCCTCCACTTT
j_gene: TRBJ1-6
d_gene: TRBD1
abundance: NA
v_gene: TRBV6-5

CDR3aa: CSASFRVTGELFF
CDR3nt: TGCAGTGCTAGTTTCAGGGTGACCGGGGAGCTGTTTTTT
j_gene: TRBJ2-2
d_gene: NA
abundance: NA
v_gene: TRBV20-1

CDR3aa: CASSVTGNYRDTIYF
CDR3nt: TGTGCCAGCAGTGTCACAGGCAATTATAGAGACACCATATATTTT
j_gene: TRBJ1-3
d_gene: NA
abundance: NA
v_gene: TRBV28

CDR3aa: CASSLRTGASGSDTGELFF
CDR3nt: TGTGCCAGCAGTTTGAGGACAGGGGCTAGCGGGAGTGACACCGGGGAGCTGTTTTTT
j_gene: TRBJ2-2
d_gene: NA
abundance: NA
v_gene: TRBV27

CDR3aa: CASSSRGTSGSRNEQFF
CDR3nt: TGTGCCAGTAGTTCTCGGGGGACTAGCGGGAGCAGGAATGAGCAGTTCTTC
j_gene: TRBJ2-1
d_gene: TRBD2
abundance: NA
v_gene: TRBV19

CDR3aa: CSVEGWTAEAFF
CDR3nt: TGCAGCGTTGAAGGTTGGACAGCCGAAGCTTTCTTT
j_gene: TRBJ1-1
d_gene: NA
abundance: NA
v_gene: TRBV29-1

CDR3aa: CASSLGGLIYNEQFF
CDR3nt: TGTGCCAGCAGCTTGGGGGGGCTTATTTACAATGAGCAGTTCTTC
j_gene: TRBJ2-1
d_gene: NA
abundance: NA
v_gene: TRBV5-4

CDR3aa: CASSLAGTSGVYNEQFF
CDR3nt: TGCGCCAGCAGCTTGGCCGGGACTAGCGGAGTTTACAATGAGCAGTTCTTC
j_gene: TRBJ2-1
d_gene: TRBD2
abundance: NA
v_gene: TRBV5-1

CDR3aa: CAWNRRGGPSEQYF
CDR3nt: TGTGCCTGGAACCGTAGGGGCGGACCTAGCGAGCAGTACTTC
j_gene: TRBJ2-7
d_gene: NA
abundance: NA
v_gene: TRBV30

CDR3aa: CASSLDLSETQYF
CDR3nt: TGTGCCAGCAGCTTAGATCTTTCCGAGACCCAGTACTTC
j_gene: TRBJ2-5
d_gene: NA
abundance: NA
v_gene: TRBV11-2

CDR3aa: CATSRDGTSNNEQFF
CDR3nt: TGTGCCACCAGCAGAGATGGGACTAGTAACAATGAGCAGTTCTTC
j_gene: TRBJ2-1
d_gene: TRBD2
abundance: NA
v_gene: TRBV15